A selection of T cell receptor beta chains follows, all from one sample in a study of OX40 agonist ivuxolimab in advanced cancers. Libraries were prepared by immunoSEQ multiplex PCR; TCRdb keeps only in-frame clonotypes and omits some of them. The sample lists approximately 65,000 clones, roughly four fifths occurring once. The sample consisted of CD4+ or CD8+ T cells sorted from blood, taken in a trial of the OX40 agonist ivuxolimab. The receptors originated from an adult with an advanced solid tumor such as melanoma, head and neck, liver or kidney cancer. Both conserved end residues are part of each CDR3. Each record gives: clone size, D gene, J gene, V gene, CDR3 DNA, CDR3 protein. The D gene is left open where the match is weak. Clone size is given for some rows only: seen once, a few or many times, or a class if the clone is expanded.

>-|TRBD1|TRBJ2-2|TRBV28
TGTGCCAGCAGTTTAAGAAGGACAGGGTTGGTCACCGGGGAGCTGTTTTTT
CASSLRRTGLVTGELFF
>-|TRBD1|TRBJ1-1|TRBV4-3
TGCGCCAGCAGCCCAGGGGGTGACACTGAAGCTTTCTTT
CASSPGGDTEAFF
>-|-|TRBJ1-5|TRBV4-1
TGCGCCAGCAGCCACGTGGGGGTTGGTCAGCCCCAGCATTTT
CASSHVGVGQPQHF
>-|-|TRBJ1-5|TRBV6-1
TGTGCCAGCAGTGAAGCGCGCAGCAATCAGCCCCAGCATTTT
CASSEARSNQPQHF
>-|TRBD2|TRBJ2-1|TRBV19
TGTGCCAGTAGTTGGCTAGCGGGAGGGCGGAATGAGCAGTTCTTC
CASSWLAGGRNEQFF
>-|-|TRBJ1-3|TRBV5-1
TGCGCCAGCGGTACAGCAAGCTCTGGAAACACCATATATTTT
CASGTASSGNTIYF
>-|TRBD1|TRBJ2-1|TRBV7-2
TGTGCCAGCAGCTTAGTGGGACAGGGGTTAAATGAGCAGTTCTTC
CASSLVGQGLNEQFF
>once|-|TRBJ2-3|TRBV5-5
TGTGCCAGCAGCTTGCGGCTAGCGCCTAGCACAGATACGCAGTATTTT
CASSLRLAPSTDTQYF
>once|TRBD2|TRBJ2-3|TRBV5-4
TGTGCCAGCAGCTTGGCGGCGGGGGGGGCCACAGATACGCAGTATTTT
CASSLAAGGATDTQYF
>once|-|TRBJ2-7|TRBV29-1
TGCAGCGTTAACTCGGGACGGACGTCCTACGAGCAGTACTTC
CSVNSGRTSYEQYF
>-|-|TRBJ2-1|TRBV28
TGTGCCAGCAGTTTGCTGGAGACGGTGTCGGATGAGCAGTTCTTC
CASSLLETVSDEQFF
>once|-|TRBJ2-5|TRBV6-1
TGTGCCAGCAGAGAATTTCCAGGTGTCGGTCAAGAGACCCAGTACTTC
CASREFPGVGQETQYF
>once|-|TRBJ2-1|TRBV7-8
TGTGCCAGCAGCTCTGGACAGCTGATGGAGCAGTTCTTC
CASSSGQLMEQFF
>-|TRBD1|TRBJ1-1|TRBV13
TGTGCCAGCAGCGGCCGGGACAGGGCCTCTAACACTGAAGCTTTCTTT
CASSGRDRASNTEAFF
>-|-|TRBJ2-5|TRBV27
TGTGCCTCAGGGCTCAGGGGAGAAGAGACCCAGTACTTC
CASGLRGEETQYF
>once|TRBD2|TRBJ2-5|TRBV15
TGTGCCACCAGCAGGGGGGGGGTCATACAAGAGACCCAGTACTTC
CATSRGGVIQETQYF
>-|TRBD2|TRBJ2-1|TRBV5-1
TGCGCCAGCAGCCCGACCGTTCGGACTAGCGGAGGAAATGAGCAGTTCTTC
CASSPTVRTSGGNEQFF
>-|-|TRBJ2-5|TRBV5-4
TGTGCCAGCAGCATACAAACAGGGAAAGAGACCCAGTACTTC
CASSIQTGKETQYF
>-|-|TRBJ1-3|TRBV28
TGTGCCAGCAGCCCATGGGGAAGCTCTGGAAACACCATATATTTT
CASSPWGSSGNTIYF
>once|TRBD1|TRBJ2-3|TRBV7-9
TGTGCCAGCAGCTTAGCCCCCAAAAGGACAGGGATGACAGATACGCAGTATTTT
CASSLAPKRTGMTDTQYF
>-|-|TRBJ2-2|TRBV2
TGTGCCAGCAGTGACGATCCCGGGGAGCTGTTTTTT
CASSDDPGELFF
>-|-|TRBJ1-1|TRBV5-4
TGTGCCAGCAGCTTGTTCGGGACACAAGGATCTGGAGCTTTCTTT
CASSLFGTQGSGAFF
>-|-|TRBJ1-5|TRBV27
TGTGCCAGCAGTCCTAGGGACGGTAGCAATCAGCCCCAGCATTTT
CASSPRDGSNQPQHF
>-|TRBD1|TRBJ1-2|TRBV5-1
TGCGCCAGCAGTTCAGCCCGGGACAGGGGTGACTATGGCTACACCTTC
CASSSARDRGDYGYTF
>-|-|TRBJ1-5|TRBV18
TGTGCCAGCTCACCCTACGGGGGTTCCAATCAGCCCCAGCATTTT
CASSPYGGSNQPQHF
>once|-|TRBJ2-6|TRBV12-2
TGTGCAAGTCGCTTAGCGCGCGGTTTATCTGGGGCCAACGTCCTGACTTTC
CASRLARGLSGANVLTF
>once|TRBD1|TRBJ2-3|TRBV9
TGTGCCAGCAGCTCTCTATCGGGACAGTTAGGCGATACGCAGTATTTT
CASSSLSGQLGDTQYF
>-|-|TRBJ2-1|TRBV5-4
TGTGCCAGCAGCTTGGGCAGTTACAATGAGCAGTTCTTC
CASSLGSYNEQFF
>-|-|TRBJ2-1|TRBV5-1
TGCGCCAGCAGCTTAAATCTTTACAATGAGCAGTTCTTC
CASSLNLYNEQFF
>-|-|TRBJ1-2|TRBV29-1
TGCAGCGTTGAAGAGGGTGGCTACACCTTC
CSVEEGGYTF
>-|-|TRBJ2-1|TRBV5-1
TGCGCCAGCAGCTTTCTGGGTACGGACAATGAGCAGTTCTTC
CASSFLGTDNEQFF
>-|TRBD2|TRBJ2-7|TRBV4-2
TGTGCCAGCAGCCCCGGGGGGACGGTTGGAGTTCCCTACGAGCAGTACTTC
CASSPGGTVGVPYEQYF
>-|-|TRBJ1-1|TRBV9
TGTGCCAGCAGCGTTCCCAGGGGCGGGCTGAACACTGAAGCTTTCTTT
CASSVPRGGLNTEAFF
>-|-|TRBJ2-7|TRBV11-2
TGTGCCAGCAGCTTGCTCGGGAGCTCCTACGAGCAGTACTTC
CASSLLGSSYEQYF
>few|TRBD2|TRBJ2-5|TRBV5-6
TGTGCCAGCAGCTTCTTTGAGAGCGGGAAGCGGGAGACCCAGTACTTC
CASSFFESGKRETQYF
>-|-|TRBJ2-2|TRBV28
TGTGCCATCCTAGACGCGAACACCGGGGAGCTGTTTTTT
CAILDANTGELFF
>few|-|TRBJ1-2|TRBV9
TGTGCCAGCAGCTCCGGGTCAGGGTACCATGGCTACACCTTC
CASSSGSGYHGYTF
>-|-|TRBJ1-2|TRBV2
TGTGCCAGCAGAGATAGAATGGGTACTGATGGCTACACCTTC
CASRDRMGTDGYTF
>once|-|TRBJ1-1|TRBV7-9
TGTGCCAGCAGCTTACAGGGCGAGGCCACTGAAGCTTTCTTT
CASSLQGEATEAFF
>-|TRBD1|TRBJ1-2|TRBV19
TGTGCCAGTAGACCACAGGGGGCTGATGGCTACACCTTC
CASRPQGADGYTF
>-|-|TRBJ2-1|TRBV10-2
TGCGCCAGCAGTGATCCGGGGCTCCTAAGCAATGAGCAGTTCTTC
CASSDPGLLSNEQFF
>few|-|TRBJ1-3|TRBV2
TGTGCCAGCAGTGTTTCAGGGTACGGAAACACCATATATTTT
CASSVSGYGNTIYF
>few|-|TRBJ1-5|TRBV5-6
TGTGCCAGCACCCAGCAGGGAGGGCTCAGCAATCAGCCCCAGCATTTT
CASTQQGGLSNQPQHF
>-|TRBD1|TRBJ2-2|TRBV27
TGTGCCAGCAGTAGCGACAGGGACGGCACCGGGGAGCTGTTTTTT
CASSSDRDGTGELFF
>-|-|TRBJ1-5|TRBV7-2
TGTGCCAGCAGCTCCCGGGGGATGCCCCAGCATTTT
CASSSRGMPQHF
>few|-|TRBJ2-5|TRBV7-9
TGTGCCAGCAGCAGGTATCCAGAAGAGACCCAGTACTTC
CASSRYPEETQYF
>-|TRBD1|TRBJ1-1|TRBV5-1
TGCGCCAGCCGCCTCTGGACAGGGGGCGGCATGAACACTGAAGCTTTCTTT
CASRLWTGGGMNTEAFF
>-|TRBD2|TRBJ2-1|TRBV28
TGTGCCAGCATCCCCGAGTGGGCTAGCGGGAGCTTCCCCTACAATGAGCAGTTCTTC
CASIPEWASGSFPYNEQFF
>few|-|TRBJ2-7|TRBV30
TGTGCCTGGGGAACGGGACTCCCGGCCTACGAGCAGTACTTC
CAWGTGLPAYEQYF
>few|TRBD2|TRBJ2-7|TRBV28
TGTGCCAGCAGTTTGACATTGCGTCTAGCGGGAGGGAGCTCCTACGAGCAGTACTTC
CASSLTLRLAGGSSYEQYF
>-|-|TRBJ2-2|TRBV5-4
TGTGCCAGCAGCTTTGTTCCAGCCCAGAGCACCGGGGAGCTGTTTTTT
CASSFVPAQSTGELFF
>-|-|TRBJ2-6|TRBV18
TGTGCCAGCTCACCCAGCTCTGGGGCCAACGTCCTGACTTTC
CASSPSSGANVLTF
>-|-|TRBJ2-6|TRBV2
TGTGCCAGCAGGAACAGTATATCTGGGGCCAACGTCCTGACTTTC
CASRNSISGANVLTF